Following are 32 T cell receptor beta chains from one sample sequenced in a study of T cells after yellow fever vaccination. TCRdb fed the 5' RACE reads into MiXCR, producing one record per CDR3 protein. The sample lists about 400,000 distinct CDR3 sequences, roughly 11% seen once, with more than 15% in the top ten. The input for sequencing was PBMCs, taken on the day of the first yellow fever vaccination. The receptors shown here come from a man between 18 and 35 years old who received the YFV17D yellow fever vaccine.

The chain employs TRBV5-5 and TRBJ1-1; 7 positions agree with TRBD1. The CDR3 is made up of 15 amino acids. Germline CDR1 and CDR2: SGHKS and YYEKEE (reference sequence). The V segment lost 4 bases and the J segment 3 bases; nucleotides outside the gene matches: 9. The CDR3: CASSQVTGSDTEAFF. CDR3 DNA: TGTGCCAGCAGCCAGGTGACAGGGTCGGACACTGAAGCTTTCTTT.

The chain joins TRBV18 to TRBJ1-2; no reliable D call. The CDR3 has 12 amino acids. Germline CDR1 reads KGHSH; CDR2 reads LQKENI. With 0 bases removed from V and 8 bases from J, the gap between germline ends came to 7 bases. Here the CDR3 DNA reads TGTGCCAGCTCACCACCGTCACGGGGCTACACCTTC. Protein product: CASSPPSRGYTF.

This clonotype has more than one count but fewer than ten. The J gene is TRBJ2-1, the V gene TRBV15, with D possibly TRBD2 on 5 matching bases. CDR1 and CDR2 from the germline V gene are LNHNV and YYDKDF (reference sequence). Trimming took 1 base from V and 3 from J, leaving 7 bases between them. The CDR3 runs 14 residues. DNA of the CDR3: TGTGCCACCAGCAGAGCGGGAATCTACAATGAGCAGTTCTTC. Translated: CATSRAGIYNEQFF.

This chain uses TRBV12-3 or TRBV12-4 with TRBJ1-2; a weak D match, TRBD1 (5 bases). CDR3 length equals 13 residues. V was clipped by 3 bases and J by 9 bases, with 14 bases between them. CDR3 coding DNA: TGTGCCAGCAGTTTGTTTTTCCTGGACAGCTACACCTTC. Encoded protein: CASSLFFLDSYTF.

This sequence joins TRBV7-2 and TRBJ2-3; 10 nucleotides line up with TRBD2. The trim removed 1 base at V and 2 bases at J, leaving 3 bases unmatched. This CDR3 has 16 amino acids. CDR1 SGHTA and CDR2 FQGNSA come from the germline V gene. The CDR3 protein is CASSLVAGGITDTQYF. The CDR3 coding sequence is TGTGCCAGCAGCTTAGTAGCGGGGGGTATCACAGATACGCAGTATTTT.

The rearrangement uses TRBV5-1 and TRBJ1-2, with D unresolved. V shed 2 bases and J shed 4 bases, with 9 bases lying between them. This CDR3 is built from 13 residues. The germline gives CDR1 SGHRS, CDR2 YFSETQ. In nucleotides, the CDR3 is TGCGCCAGCAGCTTCGGTGAGGTCTATGGCTACACCTTC. Translated, it gives CASSFGEVYGYTF.

This sequence joins TRBV18 and TRBJ2-5; tentative D call: TRBD2 (5 bases). Germline lookup yields CDR1 KGHSH and CDR2 LQKENI. V was cut by 2 bases and J by 3 bases, with 10 bases left in between. This CDR3 is built from 14 residues. The CDR3: CASSPVRVEETQYF. In nucleotides, the CDR3 is TGTGCCAGCTCACCAGTGAGGGTCGAAGAGACCCAGTACTTC. Filled out from reference TRBV18 and TRBJ2-5, the complete variable domain reads NAGVMQNPRHLVRRRGQEARLRCSPMKGHSHVYWYRQLPEEGLKFMVYLQKENIIDESGMPKERFSAEFPKEGPSILRIQQVVRGDSAAYFCASSPVRVEETQYFGPGTRLLVL.

This chain links TRBV10-3 with TRBJ1-1; 7 nucleotides line up with TRBD1. After removal of 7 bases from V and 4 bases from J, the junction contained 9 bases not matched to a gene. The CDR3 covers 14 residues. Germline CDR1 and CDR2: ENHRY and SYGVKD. The CDR3 region is CAITRLHRGTEAFF. In DNA, the CDR3 is TGTGCCATCACCCGCCTTCACAGGGGCACTGAAGCTTTCTTT.

The rearrangement links TRBV5-1 to TRBJ2-3; weak D call: TRBD1 (6 bases). CDR1 SGHRS and CDR2 YFSETQ come from the germline V gene. The CDR3 is 14 amino acids. V was clipped by 1 base and J by 5 bases, with 11 bases between them. The CDR3, as DNA: TGCGCCAGCAGCTTGAACAGGGTTGAAGATACGCAGTATTTT. Amino acid sequence: CASSLNRVEDTQYF.

This clonotype has more than one count but fewer than ten. This chain links TRBV19 with TRBJ2-1; D might be TRBD2 (5 bases). The CDR3 loop spans 13 amino acids. Trimming took off 1 base at V and 4 bases at J, with 5 bases between the two ends. Germline V gives CDR1 LNHDA, CDR2 SQIVND (reference sequence). The CDR3 region has the DNA TGTGCCAGTAGTATAGCGGGGTACAATGAGCAGTTCTTC. This gives the protein CASSIAGYNEQFF.

The V and J genes are TRBV11-2 and TRBJ2-1; D is ambiguous. This CDR3 has 14 amino acids. Germline loops: CDR1 SGHAT, CDR2 FQNNGV. V was pared by 4 bases and J by 4 bases, with 11 bases between. CDR3 sequence reads: CASSSDSVYNEQFF. CDR3 bases: TGTGCCAGCAGCTCAGACTCAGTGTACAATGAGCAGTTCTTC.

This clonotype was detected a few times. The chain joins TRBV11-2 to TRBJ2-1; 9 nucleotides line up with TRBD1. Germline V gene lookup returns CDR1 SGHAT and CDR2 FQNNGV. The CDR3 is 14 residues long. V dropped 5 bases and J dropped 11; count of bases not matched to a gene: 10. The CDR3 nucleotides read TGTGCCAGCAGCCTATGGGCGACAGGGGGAAAGCAGTTCTTC. It encodes CASSLWATGGKQFF.

This clonotype was detected many times. The rearrangement uses TRBV10-3 and TRBJ2-3; the D gene is possibly TRBD2 (5 bases). V shed 3 bases and J shed 2 bases, with 9 bases lying between them. The CDR3 is 14 residues long. Germline V lookup: CDR1 ENHRY, CDR2 SYGVKD. CDR3 residues: CAISEGRDTDTQYF. In DNA, the CDR3 is TGTGCCATCAGTGAAGGACGGGACACAGATACGCAGTATTTT.

The chain has TRBV29-1 and TRBJ2-3, with D possibly being TRBD1 or TRBD2 (6 bases each). The ends were cut back, 5 bases at V and 0 bases at J, with 9 bases in the middle. Germline CDR1 and CDR2: SQVTM and ANQGSEA. The CDR3 has 13 residues. CDR3 nucleotides: TGCAGCGTTCTAGGGGGGAGCACAGATACGCAGTATTTT. It yields the protein CSVLGGSTDTQYF.

The rearrangement joins TRBV29-1 to TRBJ1-4, with 7 nucleotides matching TRBD1. Looked up from germline, CDR1 is SQVTM and CDR2 is ANQGSEA. The CDR3 length is 12 residues. This chain's CDR3 is CSIGQGGEKLFF. The CDR3, as DNA: TGCAGTATTGGGCAGGGGGGAGAAAAACTGTTTTTT.

This sequence joins TRBV24-1 and TRBJ1-5; D is unclear. Trimming shortened V by 8 bases and J by 10 bases, and 8 bases separated the two germline ends. The V gene's germline CDR1 is KGHDR and CDR2 SFDVKD. The CDR3 is made up of 10 amino acids. CDR3 sequence reads: CATTHSPQHF. DNA for the CDR3: TGTGCCACCACACACAGCCCCCAGCATTTT.

Only a few counts were recorded for this clonotype. The chain combines TRBV28 with TRBJ2-5, with 8 nucleotides matching TRBD1. CDR1 and CDR2 (germline): MDHEN, SYDVKM. The junction had 7 bases not matched to a gene; V was cut back by 5 bases and J by 5 bases. The CDR3 has 14 residues. The CDR3 region is CASSRGQGRETQYF. The CDR3 DNA sequence: TGTGCCAGCAGTCGAGGACAGGGAAGGGAGACCCAGTACTTC.

At least ten counts were recorded for this clonotype. The V call is TRBV4-1, the J call TRBJ1-2; 7 nucleotides agree with TRBD1. The V segment lost 5 bases and the J segment 0 bases; nucleotides outside the gene matches: 12. In germline, CDR1 is MGHRA, CDR2 YSYEKL. This CDR3 has 17 residues. Here the CDR3 DNA reads TGCGCCAGCAGCGGCAACAGGGGTAGTAGGGCTAACTATGGCTACACCTTC. Amino acid sequence: CASSGNRGSRANYGYTF.

V gene TRBV14 combines with J gene TRBJ1-4, with D unresolved. V was trimmed by 0 bases and J by 5 bases, leaving 10 bases between them. The CDR3 sequence is 15 residues long. Germline V gives CDR1 SGHDN, CDR2 FVKESK. CDR3 region: CASSQDGQPNEKLFF. The CDR3 DNA is TGTGCCAGCAGCCAAGATGGGCAGCCAAATGAAAAACTGTTTTTT. The full variable domain, completed using reference TRBV14 and TRBJ1-4, is EAGVTQFPSHSVIEKGQTVTLRCDPISGHDNLYWYRRVMGKEIKFLLHFVKESKQDESGMPNNRFLAERTGGTYSTLKVQPAELEDSGVYFCASSQDGQPNEKLFFGSGTQLSVL.

The chain recombines TRBV9 with TRBJ2-5; tentatively, D is TRBD2 (6 bases). The CDR3 sequence is 15 residues long. The V gene's germline CDR1 is SGDLS and CDR2 YYNGEE. Trimming stripped 0 bases from V and 5 bases from J, with 14 bases between. The CDR3 protein is CASSVGSLGRETQYF. Here the CDR3 DNA reads TGTGCCAGCAGCGTAGGATCTCTGGGGAGGGAGACCCAGTACTTC.

J is TRBJ2-1 and V is TRBV7-6; a weak D match, TRBD1 (6 bases). V gave up 5 bases and J gave up 4 bases, with 12 bases separating them. The CDR3 length is 14 residues. Germline V gene data show CDR1 as SGHVS and CDR2 as FNYEAQ. CDR3 in amino acids: CASSLLTGYNEQFF. CDR3 bases: TGTGCCAGCAGCCTACTCACAGGGTACAATGAGCAGTTCTTC.

The chain carries TRBV4-1 and TRBJ1-4; D is ambiguous. Germline V gene sequence: CDR1 MGHRA, CDR2 YSYEKL. Trimming removed 0 bases from V and 1 base from J, with 9 bases in between. The CDR3 length is 16 residues. Written as DNA, the CDR3 is TGCGCCAGCAGCCAAGAGAGGTGGGGAACTAATGAAAAACTGTTTTTT. This codes for CASSQERWGTNEKLFF.

This clonotype occurred a few times. The V and J genes are TRBV11-2 and TRBJ1-5; 8 positions match TRBD1. This CDR3 contains 18 residues. Germline trimming cut 5 bases from V and 5 bases from J; bases unmatched to any gene: 17. Germline V gene lookup returns CDR1 SGHAT and CDR2 FQNNGV. The CDR3 spells CASSPDSDRGPWDQPQHF. DNA of the CDR3: TGTGCCAGCAGCCCCGACTCCGACAGGGGACCGTGGGATCAGCCCCAGCATTTT.

This clonotype appeared a few times. The chain recombines TRBV6-2 or TRBV6-3 with TRBJ1-5; D uncertain. Germline CDR1 and CDR2: MNHEY and SVGEGT. CDR3 size: 16 residues. V was cut by 0 bases and J by 2 bases, with 11 bases left in between. In DNA, the CDR3 is TGTGCCAGCAGTTACTCGAATTTTAGGGGCAATCAGCCCCAGCATTTT. Residues: CASSYSNFRGNQPQHF.

The V call is TRBV18, the J call TRBJ1-1, with TRBD1 as a possible D gene (5 bases). This CDR3 has 15 residues. Germline values: CDR1 KGHSH, CDR2 LQKENI. The V gene lost 4 bases and the J gene lost 4 bases, with 16 bases spanning the gap. CDR3: CASSRANERGTEAFF. Here the CDR3 DNA reads TGTGCCAGCTCACGGGCGAACGAGAGGGGCACTGAAGCTTTCTTT.

This clonotype showed up just a few times. CDR3 nucleotide sequence: TGTGCCAGCAGCTTCCCCCAAAGGGAAGGAAACACCGGGGAGCTGTTTTTT. Amino acids: CASSFPQREGNTGELFF. V usage is TRBV7-8 and J usage is TRBJ2-2; no definite D call. With 3 bases removed from V and 2 bases from J, the gap between germline ends came to 16 bases. The length of the CDR3 is 17 residues. The germline CDR1 and CDR2 sequences are SGHVS and FQNEAQ.

This clonotype was observed a handful of times. This rearrangement joins TRBV2 to TRBJ1-2; D is unresolved. V was clipped by 1 base and J by 11 bases, with 8 bases between them. The germline gives CDR1 SNHLY, CDR2 FYNNEI. The CDR3 has 11 residues. The CDR3 nucleotides are TGTGCCAGCAGTGAAGGAGGCGATTACACCTTC. The encoded protein is CASSEGGDYTF.

The chain combines TRBV9 with TRBJ2-3, with 7 positions matching TRBD2. The V and J ends lost 0 bases and 6 bases, in that order; junction bases with no gene match: 10. Germline V lookup: CDR1 SGDLS, CDR2 YYNGEE. This CDR3 region has 16 residues. The CDR3 DNA follows: TGTGCCAGCAGCGTAGGTTCTGGTGAACTAGCGGATACGCAGTATTTT. Its protein product is CASSVGSGELADTQYF.

The CDR3: CASSVPGLNYGYTF. The CDR3 DNA follows: TGTGCCAGCAGTGTGCCGGGACTAAACTATGGCTACACCTTC. V gene TRBV12-3 or TRBV12-4 combines with J gene TRBJ1-2, with a tentative D call TRBD1 (5 bases). CDR3 length: 14 amino acids. V was clipped by 5 bases and J by 2 bases, with 12 bases between them.

This clonotype was detected ten times or more. V is TRBV5-1 and J is TRBJ2-5; D is unresolved. The length of the CDR3 is 13 residues. Looked up from germline, CDR1 is SGHRS and CDR2 is YFSETQ. V dropped 4 bases and J dropped 5 bases, with 12 bases sitting between them. The CDR3 spells CASSPSPYETQYF. The CDR3 DNA follows: TGCGCCAGCAGCCCTTCGCCCTACGAGACCCAGTACTTC. The full variable domain, its missing parts supplied by reference TRBV5-1 and TRBJ2-5, is KAGVTQTPRYLIKTRGQQVTLSCSPISGHRSVSWYQQTPGQGLQFLFEYFSETQRNKGNFPGRFSGRQFSNSRSEMNVSTLELGDSALYLCASSPSPYETQYFGPGTRLLVL.

This chain joins TRBV9 and TRBJ2-5; D could derive from TRBD1 or TRBD2 (5 bases each). The germline V gene encodes CDR1 SGDLS and CDR2 YYNGEE. This CDR3 has 14 residues. Trimming cost V 3 bases and J 4 bases, with 13 bases left between them. CDR3 loop: CASSAWGIGETQYF. CDR3 nucleotides: TGTGCCAGCAGCGCTTGGGGGATCGGAGAGACCCAGTACTTC.

V is TRBV28 and J is TRBJ2-1; no reliable D call. The CDR3 is made up of 13 amino acids. The V gene lost 8 bases and the J gene lost 4 bases, with 12 bases spanning the gap. Germline CDR1 MDHEN, CDR2 SYDVKM. CDR3 coding DNA: TGTGCCAGCCCTATCAGAGGATACAATGAGCAGTTCTTC. Translating it yields CASPIRGYNEQFF.